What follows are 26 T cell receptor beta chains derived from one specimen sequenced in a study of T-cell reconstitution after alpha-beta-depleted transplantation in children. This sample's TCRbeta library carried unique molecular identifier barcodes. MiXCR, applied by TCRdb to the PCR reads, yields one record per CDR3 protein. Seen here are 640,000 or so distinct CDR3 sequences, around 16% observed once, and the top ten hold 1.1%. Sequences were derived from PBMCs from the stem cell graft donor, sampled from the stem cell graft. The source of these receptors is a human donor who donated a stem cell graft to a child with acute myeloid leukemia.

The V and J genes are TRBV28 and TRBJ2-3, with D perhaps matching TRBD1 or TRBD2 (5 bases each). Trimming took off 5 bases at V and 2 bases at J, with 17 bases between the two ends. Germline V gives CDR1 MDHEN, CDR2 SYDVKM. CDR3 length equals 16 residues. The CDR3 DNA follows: TGTGCCAGCAGTCCCCGGGACGGATCATACACAGATACGCAGTATTTT. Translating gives CASSPRDGSYTDTQYF.

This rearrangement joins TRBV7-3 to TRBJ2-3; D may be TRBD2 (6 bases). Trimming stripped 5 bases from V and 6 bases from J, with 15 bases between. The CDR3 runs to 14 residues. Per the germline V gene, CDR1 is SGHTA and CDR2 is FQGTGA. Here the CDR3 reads CASSKTFAGDTQYF. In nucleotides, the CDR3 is TGTGCCAGCAGCAAAACTTTCGCGGGGGATACGCAGTATTTT.

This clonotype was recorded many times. DNA for the CDR3: TGTGCCAGCAGTTACCGAGGGCAGGGACACACCGGGGAGCTGTTTTTT. Encoded protein: CASSYRGQGHTGELFF. The V call is TRBV6-5, the J call TRBJ2-2; D is tentatively TRBD1 or TRBD2 (5 bases each). V gave up 2 bases and J gave up 3 bases, with 13 bases separating them. Germline V gene lookup returns CDR1 MNHEY and CDR2 SVGAGI. There are 16 residues in the CDR3.

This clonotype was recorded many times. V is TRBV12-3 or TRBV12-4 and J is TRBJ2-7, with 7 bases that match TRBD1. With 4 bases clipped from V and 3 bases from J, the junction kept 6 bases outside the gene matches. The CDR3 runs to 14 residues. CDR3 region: CASSSNSGGYEQYF. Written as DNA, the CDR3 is TGTGCCAGCAGTTCCAACTCAGGGGGCTACGAGCAGTACTTC.

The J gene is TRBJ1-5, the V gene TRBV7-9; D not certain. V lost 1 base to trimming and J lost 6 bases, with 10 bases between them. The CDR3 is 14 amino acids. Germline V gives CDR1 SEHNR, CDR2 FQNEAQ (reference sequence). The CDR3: CASSLGGAFQPQHF. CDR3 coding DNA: TGTGCCAGCAGCTTAGGAGGTGCCTTTCAGCCCCAGCATTTT.

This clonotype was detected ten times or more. The CDR3 bases are TGTGCCAGCAGCCCCCCGGAAAGATGGGCTTTCTTT. Encoded protein: CASSPPERWAFF. The rearrangement joins TRBV13 to TRBJ1-1; D ambiguous. Trimming took off 5 bases at V and 11 bases at J, with 15 bases between the two ends. The CDR3 length is 12 residues. The germline CDR1 and CDR2 sequences are PRHDT and FYEKMQ (reference sequence).

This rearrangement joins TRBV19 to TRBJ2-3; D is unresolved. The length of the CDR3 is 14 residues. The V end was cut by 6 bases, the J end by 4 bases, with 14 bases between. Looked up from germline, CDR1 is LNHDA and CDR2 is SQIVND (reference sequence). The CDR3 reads CASSLEITADTQYF. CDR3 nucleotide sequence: TGTGCCAGTAGCCTTGAGATTACGGCAGATACGCAGTATTTT.

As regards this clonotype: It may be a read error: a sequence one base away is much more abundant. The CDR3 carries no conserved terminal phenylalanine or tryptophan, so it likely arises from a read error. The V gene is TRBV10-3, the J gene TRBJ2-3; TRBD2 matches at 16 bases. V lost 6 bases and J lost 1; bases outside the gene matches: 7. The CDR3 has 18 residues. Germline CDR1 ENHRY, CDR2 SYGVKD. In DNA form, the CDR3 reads TGTGCCATCAGACCGGGACTAGCGGGGGGGAACGGCACAGATACGCAGTATTAT. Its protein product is CAIRPGLAGGNGTDTQYY.

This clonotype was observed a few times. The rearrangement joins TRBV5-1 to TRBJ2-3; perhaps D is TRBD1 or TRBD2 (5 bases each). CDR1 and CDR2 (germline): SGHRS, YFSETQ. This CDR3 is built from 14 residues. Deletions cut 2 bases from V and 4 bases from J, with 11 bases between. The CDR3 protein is CASSLLGVADTQYF. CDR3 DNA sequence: TGCGCCAGCAGCTTACTAGGGGTTGCAGATACGCAGTATTTT.

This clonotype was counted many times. The CDR3 DNA reads as TGTGCCAGCAGCTCGGACAGGCGGACTGAAGCTTTCTTT. Its protein is CASSSDRRTEAFF. The chain has TRBV12-3 or TRBV12-4 and TRBJ1-1; 7 bases map to TRBD1. V shed 6 bases, J shed 5 bases, and the junction held 6 bases outside the gene matches. CDR3 length: 13 residues.

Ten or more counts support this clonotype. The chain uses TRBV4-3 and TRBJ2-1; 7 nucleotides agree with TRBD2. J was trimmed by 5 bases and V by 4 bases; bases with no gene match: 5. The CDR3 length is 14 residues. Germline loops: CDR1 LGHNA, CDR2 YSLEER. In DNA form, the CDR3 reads TGCGCCAGCAGCCTAGGACTAGGCAACAATGAGCAGTTCTTC. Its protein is CASSLGLGNNEQFF.

CDR3 amino acids: CASSEPAVSTDTQYF. CDR3 bases: TGTGCCAGCAGTGAACCGGCCGTTAGCACAGATACGCAGTATTTT. The chain combines TRBV6-1 with TRBJ2-3, with D hard to call. The germline V and J ends were trimmed by 2 bases and 0 bases, with 9 bases remaining between them. CDR1 and CDR2 from the germline V gene are MNHNS and SASEGT. CDR3 size: 15 residues.

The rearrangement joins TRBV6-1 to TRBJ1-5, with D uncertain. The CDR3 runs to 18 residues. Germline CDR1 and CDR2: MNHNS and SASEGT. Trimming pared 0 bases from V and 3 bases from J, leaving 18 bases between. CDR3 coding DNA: TGTGCCAGCAGTGAAGCGAATGCTTGGCAGAGTTACAATCAGCCCCAGCATTTT. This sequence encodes CASSEANAWQSYNQPQHF.

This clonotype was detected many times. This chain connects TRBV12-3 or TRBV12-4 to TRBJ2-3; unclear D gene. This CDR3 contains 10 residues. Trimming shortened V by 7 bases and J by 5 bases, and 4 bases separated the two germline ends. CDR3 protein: CASKGDTQYF. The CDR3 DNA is TGTGCCAGCAAGGGAGATACGCAGTATTTT.

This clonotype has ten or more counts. CDR3 sequence (DNA): TGTGCCACCAGCAGAGATCGTCAGAGCTTTGAGCAGTTCTTC. As protein: CATSRDRQSFEQFF. J is TRBJ2-1 and V is TRBV15, with D unclear. The CDR3 runs to 14 residues. CDR1 is LNHNV and CDR2 is YYDKDF in the germline V gene (reference sequence). V was clipped by 0 bases and J by 9 bases, with 12 bases between them.

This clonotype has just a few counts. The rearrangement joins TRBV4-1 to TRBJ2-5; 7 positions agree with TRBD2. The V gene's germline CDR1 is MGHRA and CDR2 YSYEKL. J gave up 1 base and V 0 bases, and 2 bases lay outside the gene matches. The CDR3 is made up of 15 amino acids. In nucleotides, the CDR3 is TGCGCCAGCAGCCAAGACAGGGAGGGCCAAGAGACCCAGTACTTC. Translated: CASSQDREGQETQYF.

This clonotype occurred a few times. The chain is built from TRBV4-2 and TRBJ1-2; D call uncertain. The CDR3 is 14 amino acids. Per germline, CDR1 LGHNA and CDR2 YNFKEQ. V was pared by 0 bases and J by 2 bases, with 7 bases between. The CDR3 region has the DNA TGTGCCAGCAGCCAAGAGGACCGCAACTATGGCTACACCTTC. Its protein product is CASSQEDRNYGYTF.

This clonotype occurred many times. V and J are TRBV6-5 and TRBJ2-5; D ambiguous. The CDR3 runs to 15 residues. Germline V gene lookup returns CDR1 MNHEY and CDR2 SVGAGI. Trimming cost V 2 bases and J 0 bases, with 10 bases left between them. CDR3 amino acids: CASSYARNYQETQYF. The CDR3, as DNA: TGTGCCAGCAGTTACGCCAGAAACTACCAAGAGACCCAGTACTTC.

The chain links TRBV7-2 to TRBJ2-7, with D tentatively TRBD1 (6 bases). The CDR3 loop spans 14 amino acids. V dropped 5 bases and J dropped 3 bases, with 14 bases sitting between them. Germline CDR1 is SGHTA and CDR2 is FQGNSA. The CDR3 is CASSVQGSHYEQYF. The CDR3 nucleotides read TGTGCCAGCAGCGTCCAGGGGTCGCACTACGAGCAGTACTTC.

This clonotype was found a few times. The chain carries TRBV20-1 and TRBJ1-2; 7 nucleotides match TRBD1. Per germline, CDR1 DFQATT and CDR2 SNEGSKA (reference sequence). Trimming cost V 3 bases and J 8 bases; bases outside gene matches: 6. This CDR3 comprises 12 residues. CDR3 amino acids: CSAREGQAGYTF. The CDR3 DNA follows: TGCAGTGCTAGGGAAGGACAGGCGGGCTACACCTTC.

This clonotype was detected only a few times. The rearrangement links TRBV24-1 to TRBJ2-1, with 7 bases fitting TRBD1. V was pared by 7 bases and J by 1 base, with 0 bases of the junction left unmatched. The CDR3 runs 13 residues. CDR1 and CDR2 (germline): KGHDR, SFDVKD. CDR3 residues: CATRGQSYNEQFF. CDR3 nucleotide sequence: TGTGCCACCAGGGGACAGTCCTACAATGAGCAGTTCTTC.

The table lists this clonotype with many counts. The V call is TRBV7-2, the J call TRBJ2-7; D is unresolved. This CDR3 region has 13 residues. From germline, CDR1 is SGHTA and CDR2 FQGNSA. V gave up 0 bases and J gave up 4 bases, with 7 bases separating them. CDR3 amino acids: CASSLADKYEQYF. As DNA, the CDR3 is TGTGCCAGCAGCTTAGCCGACAAGTACGAGCAGTACTTC.

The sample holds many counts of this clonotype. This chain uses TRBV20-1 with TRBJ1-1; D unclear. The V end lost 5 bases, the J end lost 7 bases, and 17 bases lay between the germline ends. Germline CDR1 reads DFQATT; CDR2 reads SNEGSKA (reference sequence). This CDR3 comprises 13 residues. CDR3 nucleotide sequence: TGCAGTGCTTCCACATATCGAGATAATGAAGCTTTCTTT. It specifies CSASTYRDNEAFF.

The CDR3 here is CASSESNSNQPQHF. CDR3 bases: TGTGCCAGCAGTGAGAGTAATAGCAATCAGCCCCAGCATTTT. The chain couples TRBV2 to TRBJ1-5; the D is unclear. The germline V gene encodes CDR1 SNHLY and CDR2 FYNNEI. The V end was cut by 3 bases, the J end by 0 bases, with 6 bases between. CDR3 length: 14 residues. Together with reference TRBV2 and TRBJ1-5, the CDR3 gives the full variable domain: EPEVTQTPSHQVTQMGQEVILRCVPISNHLYFYWYRQILGQKVEFLVSFYNNEISEKSEIFDDQFSVERPDGSNFTLKIRSTKLEDSAMYFCASSESNSNQPQHFGDGTRLSIL.

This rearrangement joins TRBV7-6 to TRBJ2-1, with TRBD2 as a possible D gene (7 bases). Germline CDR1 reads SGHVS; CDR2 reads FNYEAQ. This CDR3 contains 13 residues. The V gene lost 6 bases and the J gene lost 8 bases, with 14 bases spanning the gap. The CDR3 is CASRRGAKDEQFF. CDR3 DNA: TGTGCCAGCAGACGGGGGGCCAAGGATGAGCAGTTCTTC. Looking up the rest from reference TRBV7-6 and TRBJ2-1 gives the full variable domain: GAGVSQSPRYKVTKRGQDVALRCDPISGHVSLYWYRQALGQGPEFLTYFNYEAQQDKSGLPNDRFSAERPEGSISTLTIQRTEQRDSAMYRCASRRGAKDEQFFGPGTRLTVL.

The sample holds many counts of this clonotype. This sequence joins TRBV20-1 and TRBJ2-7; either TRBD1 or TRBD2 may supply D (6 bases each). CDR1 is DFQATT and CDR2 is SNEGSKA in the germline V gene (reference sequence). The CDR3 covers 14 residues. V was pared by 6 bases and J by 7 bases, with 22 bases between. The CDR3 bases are TGCAGTGCAAAGAAAACGGGGGCTACTGGTGAGCAGTACGTC. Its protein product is CSAKKTGATGEQYV.